These 11 T cell receptor beta chains share one sample of origin, sequenced in a study of shared T cell receptors in the human thymus. Using immunoSEQ multiplex PCR, the repertoire was profiled, and TCRdb retains in-frame clones only, with some absent. The sample yields 640,000 or so clones, around 87% seen once. The sample was also reused in another study, on human thymus T cells.

Sequencing was carried out using thymocytes. The receptor set was obtained from a boy under two years old with a congenital heart defect.

The table lists this clone with a count of one. The CDR3 DNA is TGCGCCAGCAGCTTGACCCCGACAGGGGAGACAGGAAACACCATATATTTT. Translation: CASSLTPTGETGNTIYF. The chain uses TRBV5-1 and TRBJ1-3; 8 bases fit TRBD1. The CDR3 has 17 amino acids. Trimming cost V 1 base and J 4 bases; bases outside gene matches: 10. CDR1 and CDR2 (germline): SGHRS, YFSETQ.

The chain links TRBV6-4 to TRBJ2-5, with 9 bases fitting TRBD1. The germline V gene encodes CDR1 MRHNA and CDR2 SNTAGT. The CDR3 sequence is 14 residues long. Trimming at V came to 6 bases and at J to 4 bases, leaving 6 bases not matched to a gene. The CDR3 coding sequence is TGTGCCAGCAGGGGGACAGGGAATGGAGAGACCCAGTACTTC. This translates into CASRGTGNGETQYF.

The gene calls are TRBV28 and TRBJ2-7; 11 bases fit TRBD1. Germline CDR1 reads MDHEN; CDR2 reads SYDVKM. The CDR3 is 14 amino acids. The V segment lost 5 bases and the J segment 6 bases; nucleotides outside the gene matches: 6. The CDR3, as DNA: TGTGCCAGCAGTCCGGGACAGGGGGTTTGCGAGCAGTACTTC. Translation gives CASSPGQGVCEQYF.

This clone showed up just a few times. This chain joins TRBV5-1 and TRBJ2-7; TRBD1 aligns across 10 bases. Germline assignment: CDR1 SGHRS and CDR2 YFSETQ. The CDR3 sequence is 16 residues long. With 4 bases clipped from V and 5 bases from J, the junction kept 12 bases outside the gene matches. This chain's CDR3 is CASSGYRDRGINEQYF. CDR3 coding DNA: TGCGCCAGCAGCGGATACCGGGACAGGGGAATCAACGAGCAGTACTTC.

This clone was observed a single time. This sequence joins TRBV27 and TRBJ2-5, with D possibly matching TRBD1 (6 bases). Looked up from germline, CDR1 is MNHEY and CDR2 is SMNVEV (reference sequence). Trimming left V 0 bases short and J 0 bases short, with 8 bases between. This CDR3 is 15 amino acids long. The chain's CDR3 is CASSLSAGDQETQYF. The DNA for the CDR3 is TGTGCCAGCAGTTTATCGGCAGGGGACCAAGAGACCCAGTACTTC.

The chain joins TRBV4-3 to TRBJ1-4; TRBD1 is a possible D gene (5 bases). V lost 0 bases to trimming and J lost 2 bases, with 13 bases between them. This CDR3 is built from 17 residues. CDR1 and CDR2 from the germline V gene are LGHNA and YSLEER. The CDR3 DNA reads TGCGCCAGCAGCCAAGATAGGCGTGGGGGGACTAATGAAAAACTGTTTTTT. Its protein product is CASSQDRRGGTNEKLFF.

J is TRBJ1-1 and V is TRBV5-8; D is perhaps TRBD1 (6 bases). The CDR3 length is 13 residues. V was cut by 9 bases and J by 1 base, with 13 bases left in between. Germline values: CDR1 SGHTS, CDR2 YDEGEE. CDR3 amino acids: CATQQGANTEAFF. The CDR3 bases are TGTGCCACCCAACAGGGCGCGAACACTGAAGCTTTCTTT.

This clone came up a few times. J is TRBJ1-3 and V is TRBV4-1; 8 bases map to TRBD1. CDR1 is MGHRA and CDR2 is YSYEKL in the germline V gene. The J segment lost 3 bases and the V segment lost 3 bases, leaving 10 bases of the junction unmatched. This CDR3 contains 17 residues. This CDR3 reads CASSQVTGATFGNTIYF. The CDR3, as DNA: TGCGCCAGCAGCCAGGTGACAGGGGCGACCTTTGGAAACACCATATATTTT.

This chain joins TRBV14 and TRBJ1-6; TRBD1 matches at 8 bases. The CDR3 loop spans 17 amino acids. V was clipped by 1 base and J by 4 bases; unmatched bases: 6. Looked up from germline, CDR1 is SGHDN and CDR2 is FVKESK. CDR3 region: CASSQGWTGSYNSPLHF. In nucleotides, the CDR3 is TGTGCCAGCAGCCAAGGATGGACAGGGTCTTATAATTCACCCCTCCACTTT.

In nucleotides, the CDR3 is TGTGCCAGCAAACGGGAGGGCCGGGTAGACTACAATGAGCAGTTCTTC. It yields the protein CASKREGRVDYNEQFF. The rearrangement links TRBV9 to TRBJ2-1, with 8 bases that match TRBD2. The germline V gene encodes CDR1 SGDLS and CDR2 YYNGEE. V trimming: 6 bases; J trimming: 3 bases; junction bases outside the gene matches: 11. CDR3 length equals 16 residues.

This chain links TRBV30 with TRBJ1-6; TRBD1 matches 7 bases. V shed 2 bases and J 10 bases; nucleotides not matched to a gene: 8. Germline CDR1 and CDR2: GTSNPN and SVGIG (reference sequence). The CDR3 loop spans 14 amino acids. This chain's CDR3 is CAWSKVTGNSPLHF. The CDR3, as DNA: TGTGCCTGGAGTAAGGTGACAGGGAACTCACCCCTCCACTTT. The variable domain in full, with the rest retrieved from reference TRBV30 and TRBJ1-6, is SQTIHQWPATLVQPVGSPLSLECTVEGTSNPNLYWYRQAAGRGLQLLFYSVGIGQISSEVPQNLSASRPQDRQFILSSKKLLLSDSGFYLCAWSKVTGNSPLHFGNGTRLTVT.